A selection of T cell receptor beta chains follows, all from one sample in a study of glioma-infiltrating T cells after dendritic cell vaccination. Only in-frame clones appear in the TCRdb table, and some are missing; sequencing was by immunoSEQ multiplex PCR. The data show 85,000 to 100,000 clones, about 85% seen once. The sample was blood, taken after dendritic cell vaccination. These receptors were obtained from a human donor with glioblastoma. Both conserved end residues are part of each CDR3. The D gene is left open where the match is weak. Expanded clones get a size class; other rows say once, few or many, or leave the size out.

CDR3aa: CSGGHLYEQYF
CDR3nt: TGCAGTGGGGGCCATCTATACGAGCAGTACTTC
d_gene: NA
abundance: NA
v_gene: TRBV20-1
len: 11
j_gene: TRBJ2-7

CDR3aa: CASSPRGGNTEAFF
CDR3nt: TGCGCCAGCAGTCCGCGGGGGGGGAACACTGAAGCTTTCTTT
d_gene: NA
abundance: NA
v_gene: TRBV5-1
len: 14
j_gene: TRBJ1-1

CDR3aa: CASRRLAGSASYEQYF
CDR3nt: TGTGCCAGCAGGCGACTAGCGGGTAGCGCCTCCTACGAGCAGTACTTC
d_gene: TRBD2
abundance: NA
v_gene: TRBV28
len: 16
j_gene: TRBJ2-7

CDR3aa: CASSGGETQYF
CDR3nt: TGTGCCAGCTCAGGGGGAGAGACCCAGTACTTC
d_gene: TRBD1
abundance: NA
v_gene: TRBV7-6
len: 11
j_gene: TRBJ2-5

CDR3aa: CASSGLVNEKLFF
CDR3nt: TGTGCCAGCAGTGGTCTCGTTAATGAAAAACTGTTTTTT
d_gene: NA
abundance: NA
v_gene: TRBV2
len: 13
j_gene: TRBJ1-4

CDR3aa: CSVRDSPGAYEQYF
CDR3nt: TGCAGCGTTAGGGACAGTCCAGGGGCCTACGAGCAGTACTTC
d_gene: TRBD1
abundance: NA
v_gene: TRBV29-1
len: 14
j_gene: TRBJ2-7

CDR3aa: CASSDEKRGGTEAFF
CDR3nt: TGTGCCAGCAGTGACGAAAAAAGGGGAGGAACTGAAGCTTTCTTT
d_gene: NA
abundance: NA
v_gene: TRBV6-4
len: 15
j_gene: TRBJ1-1

CDR3aa: CASSLLYQGFYEQFF
CDR3nt: TGTGCCAGCAGCTTATTATATCAGGGGTTCTATGAGCAGTTCTTC
d_gene: NA
abundance: NA
v_gene: TRBV7-8
len: 15
j_gene: TRBJ2-1

CDR3aa: CASSLDRGPGNTIYF
CDR3nt: TGCGCCAGCAGCTTGGACAGGGGGCCTGGAAACACCATATATTTT
d_gene: TRBD1
abundance: NA
v_gene: TRBV5-1
len: 15
j_gene: TRBJ1-3

CDR3aa: CATSRDLTGGNQPQHF
CDR3nt: TGTGCCACCAGCAGAGATCTGACAGGGGGGAATCAGCCCCAGCATTTT
d_gene: TRBD1
abundance: NA
v_gene: TRBV15
len: 16
j_gene: TRBJ1-5

CDR3aa: CASSTGQAQYF
CDR3nt: TGTGCCAGCTCAACGGGACAGGCTCAGTACTTC
d_gene: TRBD1
abundance: NA
v_gene: TRBV18
len: 11
j_gene: TRBJ2-7

CDR3aa: CASSLSLDSVYKNIQYF
CDR3nt: TGTGCCAGCAGCTTGAGCCTTGACAGTGTCTACAAAAACATTCAGTACTTC
d_gene: NA
abundance: NA
v_gene: TRBV5-6
len: 17
j_gene: TRBJ2-4

CDR3aa: CASSESRQAYQPQHF
CDR3nt: TGCGCCAGCAGTGAGTCGAGACAGGCTTATCAGCCCCAGCATTTT
d_gene: NA
abundance: NA
v_gene: TRBV10-2
len: 15
j_gene: TRBJ1-5

CDR3aa: CASSLGQGAGGELFF
CDR3nt: TGTGCCAGCAGCCTGGGACAGGGGGCTGGCGGGGAGCTGTTTTTT
d_gene: TRBD1
abundance: NA
v_gene: TRBV5-6
len: 15
j_gene: TRBJ2-2

CDR3aa: CASSWGQNTEAFF
CDR3nt: TGTGCCAGCAGTTGGGGACAGAACACTGAAGCTTTCTTT
d_gene: NA
abundance: few
v_gene: TRBV28
len: 13
j_gene: TRBJ1-1